The 27 T cell receptor beta chains in this list originate from one sample, sequenced in a study of T cell responses to AZD1222 COVID-19 vaccine. Clones were read by immunoSEQ multiplex PCR, and TCRdb kept only the in-frame ones, dropping some. The top ten clones hold roughly 5% of a sample with approximately 30,000 clones, roughly 78% of them seen once. Here the sequenced sample was peripheral blood, taken on day 0 of AZD1222 vaccination. The source is an adult in good health.

This clone was seen more than once but under ten times. The rearrangement joins TRBV5-6 to TRBJ1-4, with D uncertain. This CDR3 region has 15 residues. Deletions cut 1 base from V and 4 bases from J, with 11 bases between. The germline V gene encodes CDR1 SGHDT and CDR2 YYEEEE. The CDR3 DNA reads TGTGCCAGCAGCTTGAGGGAAATGGGTAATGAAAAACTGTTTTTT. Protein sequence: CASSLREMGNEKLFF.

V usage is TRBV16 and J usage is TRBJ1-2, with D possibly being TRBD1 (5 bases). The CDR3 runs 14 residues. Germline CDR1 KGHSY, CDR2 FQNENV. Trimming stripped 2 bases from V and 6 bases from J, with 13 bases between. The CDR3 DNA sequence: TGTGCCAGCAGCCAAGTTGGGGCAGACGATGGCTACACCTTC. This codes for CASSQVGADDGYTF.

The chain links TRBV12-3 or TRBV12-4 to TRBJ2-7; the D gene is possibly TRBD1 (6 bases). The length of the CDR3 is 13 residues. Trimming removed 3 bases at V and 3 bases at J, with 9 bases between. The DNA of the CDR3 is TGTGCCAGCAGTTTGGACAGTCTCTACGAGCAGTACGTC. Translated, it gives CASSLDSLYEQYV.

This chain joins TRBV29-1 and TRBJ1-4; D gene uncertain. This CDR3 contains 14 residues. The germline CDR1 and CDR2 sequences are SQVTM and ANQGSEA. V was pared by 3 bases and J by 2 bases, with 10 bases between. The CDR3 DNA reads TGCAGCGTTGACTTGGCTAGCACTAATGAAAAACTGTTTTTT. This translates into CSVDLASTNEKLFF.

The J gene is TRBJ2-1, the V gene TRBV5-1, with 10 bases lining up with TRBD2. V lost 3 bases and J lost 6; bases outside the gene matches: 3. Per the germline V gene, CDR1 is SGHRS and CDR2 is YFSETQ. The CDR3 consists of 14 residues. In DNA, the CDR3 is TGCGCCAGCAGCTCGAGACTAGCGGGCAATGAGCAGTTCTTC. Its translation: CASSSRLAGNEQFF.

The chain joins TRBV19 to TRBJ2-2, with 7 bases that match TRBD2. CDR1 and CDR2 (germline): LNHDA, SQIVND (reference sequence). This CDR3 region has 15 residues. The J segment lost 4 bases and the V segment lost 5 bases, leaving 7 bases of the junction unmatched. Written as DNA, the CDR3 is TGTGCCAGTAGTCTGGGGGGGAGTCTCACCGGGGAGCTGTTTTTT. Protein: CASSLGGSLTGELFF.

CDR3 in amino acids: CASSLAGPGNTIYF. CDR3 nucleotide sequence: TGTGCCAGCAGCTTAGCGGGGCCGGGCAACACCATATATTTT. The V and J genes are TRBV11-2 and TRBJ1-3, with a tentative D call TRBD1 (5 bases). The CDR3 has 14 amino acids. The germline V and J ends were trimmed by 1 base and 7 bases, with 11 bases remaining between them. CDR1 and CDR2 from the germline V gene are SGHAT and FQNNGV.

This clone has a single count. A junction end diverges from the germline sequence, so it may reflect a read error. V usage is TRBV11-2 and J usage is TRBJ2-6; D not resolved. CDR3 length equals 13 residues. Germline V gene data show CDR1 as SGHAT and CDR2 as FQNNGV. CDR3 protein: CASSRTPSDREAF. The CDR3 DNA follows: TGTGCCAGCAGCCGCACCCCTTCCGACCGTGAGGCTTTC.

V gene TRBV27 combines with J gene TRBJ1-1; 7 positions agree with TRBD1. Germline assignment: CDR1 MNHEY and CDR2 SMNVEV (reference sequence). The CDR3 has 13 residues. The junction had 4 bases not matched to a gene; V was cut back by 1 base and J by 8 bases. CDR3 amino acids: CASSLWRDSEAFF. The CDR3 DNA reads as TGTGCCAGCAGTTTATGGCGGGACAGCGAAGCTTTCTTT.

V is TRBV18 and J is TRBJ2-3, with D possibly TRBD2 on 6 matching bases. This CDR3 is 13 amino acids long. Looked up from germline, CDR1 is KGHSH and CDR2 is LQKENI. Trimming took 6 bases from V and 1 from J, leaving 8 bases between them. In nucleotides, the CDR3 is TGTGCCAGCTCCACGGGGGGCACAGATACGCAGTATTTT. This codes for CASSTGGTDTQYF.

V and J are TRBV3-1 (or the pseudogene TRBV3-2) and TRBJ2-1; 11 bases match TRBD2. The CDR3 sequence is 17 residues long. The germline V gene encodes CDR1 LGHDT and CDR2 YNNKEL (reference sequence). V trimming: 2 bases; J trimming: 6 bases; junction bases outside the gene matches: 9. Here the CDR3 reads CASSQQKTSGASNEQFF. As DNA, the CDR3 is TGTGCCAGCAGCCAACAGAAGACTAGCGGGGCGTCCAATGAGCAGTTCTTC.

The chain couples TRBV6-5 to TRBJ1-2, with D uncertain. V gave up 4 bases and J gave up 1 base, with 10 bases separating them. The germline V gene encodes CDR1 MNHEY and CDR2 SVGAGI. CDR3 length: 14 amino acids. CDR3 amino acids: CASSFFPRNYGYTF. The CDR3 DNA is TGTGCCAGCAGTTTCTTTCCGCGTAACTATGGCTACACCTTC.

CDR3 sequence (DNA): TGTGCCAGCAGAAAACAGGGGGCGAGAACCGGGGAGCTGTTTTTT. It translates to CASRKQGARTGELFF. The chain is built from TRBV28 and TRBJ2-2, with TRBD1 matching 9 bases. Germline CDR1 MDHEN, CDR2 SYDVKM. The CDR3 covers 15 residues. J lost 5 bases, V lost 6 bases, and 7 bases had no gene match.

V is TRBV6-2 or TRBV6-3 and J is TRBJ2-2; D possibly corresponds to TRBD1 (5 bases). V gave up 2 bases and J gave up 14 bases, with 21 bases separating them. Germline V gene sequence: CDR1 MNHEY, CDR2 SVGEGT. The CDR3 is 15 amino acids. CDR3 residues: CASSYSQGSKERLFF. DNA of the CDR3: TGTGCCAGCAGTTACAGTCAGGGTAGCAAGGAAAGACTGTTTTTT.

The genes are TRBV28 and TRBJ1-2; 8 bases line up with TRBD1. Germline loops: CDR1 MDHEN, CDR2 SYDVKM. CDR3 length equals 14 residues. Losses at the gene ends were 3 bases for V and 2 bases for J; bases not matched to a gene: 2. The CDR3 nucleotides read TGTGCCAGCAGTTTTTCAGGGGGCAACTATGGCTACACCTTC. Its translation: CASSFSGGNYGYTF.

The chain uses TRBV7-2 and TRBJ2-7, with 14 bases identical to TRBD2. V shed 1 base, J shed 7 bases, and the junction held 3 bases outside the gene matches. The CDR3 consists of 15 residues. Germline CDR1 reads SGHTA; CDR2 reads FQGNSA. In DNA, the CDR3 is TGTGCCAGCAGCTTAGGACTAGCGGGGGGGCAAGAGCAGTACTTC. This codes for CASSLGLAGGQEQYF. Full variable domain (rest looked up from reference TRBV7-2 and TRBJ2-7): GAGVSQSPSNKVTEKGKDVELRCDPISGHTALYWYRQSLGQGLEFLIYFQGNSAPDKSGLPSDRFSAERTGGSVSTLTIQRTQQEDSAVYLCASSLGLAGGQEQYFGPGTRLTVT.

This clone was counted between two and nine times. The V and J genes are TRBV6-5 and TRBJ1-6; D uncertain. Germline-derived CDR1 and CDR2 are MNHEY and SVGAGI. The CDR3 length is 14 residues. Trimming shortened V by 6 bases and J by 4 bases, and 10 bases separated the two germline ends. CDR3 sequence reads: CASRNGVYNSPLHF. Written as DNA, the CDR3 is TGTGCCAGCAGGAACGGGGTTTATAATTCACCCCTCCACTTT.

The chain couples TRBV6-5 to TRBJ1-1; tentatively, D is TRBD1 (5 bases). The CDR3 consists of 14 residues. CDR1 MNHEY and CDR2 SVGAGI come from the germline V gene. V lost 5 bases, J lost 1 base, and 11 bases lay in between. Written as DNA, the CDR3 is TGTGCCAGCAGTCTTTCTCAGGGGAACACTGAAGCTTTCTTT. Translation gives CASSLSQGNTEAFF.

This sequence joins TRBV19 and TRBJ2-6; D not certain. The ends were cut back, 5 bases at V and 0 bases at J, with 8 bases in the middle. The CDR3 length is 15 residues. CDR1 and CDR2 from the germline V gene are LNHDA and SQIVND (reference sequence). For the CDR3, the DNA is TGTGCCAGTAGTTCGGCAGGCTCTGGGGCCAACGTCCTGACTTTC. This sequence encodes CASSSAGSGANVLTF. The complete variable domain, with remaining parts taken from reference TRBV19 and TRBJ2-6, reads DGGITQSPKYLFRKEGQNVTLSCEQNLNHDAMYWYRQDPGQGLRLIYYSQIVNDFQKGDIAEGYSVSREKKESFPLTVTSAQKNPTAFYLCASSSAGSGANVLTFGAGSRLTVL.

This clone has only a few counts. The chain recombines TRBV4-3 with TRBJ1-3; D ambiguous. The length of the CDR3 is 12 residues. V was cut by 0 bases and J by 4 bases, with 1 base left in between. From germline, CDR1 is LGHNA and CDR2 YSLEER. The CDR3 protein is CASSQEGNTIYF. The CDR3 nucleotides are TGCGCCAGCAGCCAAGAGGGAAACACCATATATTTT.

The chain links TRBV6-5 to TRBJ2-5; 11 bases align to TRBD1. Trimming took 5 bases from V and 5 from J; bases not matched to a gene: 7. This CDR3 is built from 15 residues. CDR1 and CDR2 (germline): MNHEY, SVGAGI. The DNA for the CDR3 is TGTGCCAGCAGTCACGGACAGGGGGCTTTCGAGACCCAGTACTTC. Amino acids: CASSHGQGAFETQYF.

J is TRBJ1-1 and V is TRBV27; 7 bases fit TRBD1. This CDR3 contains 14 residues. After removal of 4 bases from V and 5 bases from J, the junction contained 7 bases not matched to a gene. The germline V gene has CDR1 MNHEY and CDR2 SMNVEV (reference sequence). CDR3: CASSSQGVGTEAFF. CDR3 DNA sequence: TGTGCCAGCAGTTCGCAGGGGGTCGGGACTGAAGCTTTCTTT.

This chain links TRBV28 with TRBJ2-3; 10 bases are a match to TRBD2. Trimming removed 5 bases from V and 6 bases from J; junction bases left unmatched: 14. Germline V CDR1 and CDR2: MDHEN, SYDVKM. The CDR3 has 17 amino acids. CDR3 coding DNA: TGTGCCAGCAGTGCCCCCGGGGAGCGGGGGGGCCGGGATACGCAGTATTTT. It codes for CASSAPGERGGRDTQYF.

This clone was detected a few times. The chain carries TRBV5-1 and TRBJ1-3; perhaps TRBD1 as D (5 bases). V shed 4 bases and J shed 0 bases, with 14 bases lying between them. The CDR3 extends over 16 amino acids. CDR1 SGHRS and CDR2 YFSETQ come from the germline V gene. CDR3 in DNA: TGCGCCAGCAGCACCGACAGCGTTTTCTCTGGAAACACCATATATTTT. This translates into CASSTDSVFSGNTIYF.

This chain uses TRBV24-1 with TRBJ2-1; TRBD2 matches at 10 bases. The germline V gene has CDR1 KGHDR and CDR2 SFDVKD. This CDR3 is built from 14 residues. V shed 5 bases and J 3 bases; nucleotides not matched to a gene: 0. CDR3 DNA sequence: TGTGCCACCAGTGCTAGCGGGAGCTACAATGAGCAGTTCTTC. This sequence encodes CATSASGSYNEQFF.

CDR3 bases: TGCAGCGCATCGGACAGGGTGGACGGCTACACCTTC. It encodes CSASDRVDGYTF. The chain is built from TRBV29-1 and TRBJ1-2; 8 bases fit TRBD1. V was pared by 7 bases and J by 8 bases, with 9 bases of the junction left unmatched. The germline V gene has CDR1 SQVTM and CDR2 ANQGSEA. The CDR3 has 12 residues.

This chain links TRBV11-3 with TRBJ1-1; D unclear. The V end was cut by 4 bases, the J end by 0 bases, with 9 bases between. CDR1 is SGHNT and CDR2 is YENEEA in the germline V gene. This CDR3 has 14 amino acids. CDR3 protein: CASSSGSLNTEAFF. The CDR3 DNA is TGTGCCAGCAGCTCGGGATCATTGAACACTGAAGCTTTCTTT. The full variable domain, in which reference TRBV11-3 and TRBJ1-1 provide the parts outside the CDR3, is EAGVVQSPRYKIIEKKQPVAFWCNPISGHNTLYWYLQNLGQGPELLIRYENEEAVDDSQLPKDRFSAERLKGVDSTLKIQPAELGDSAVYLCASSSGSLNTEAFFGQGTRLTVV.